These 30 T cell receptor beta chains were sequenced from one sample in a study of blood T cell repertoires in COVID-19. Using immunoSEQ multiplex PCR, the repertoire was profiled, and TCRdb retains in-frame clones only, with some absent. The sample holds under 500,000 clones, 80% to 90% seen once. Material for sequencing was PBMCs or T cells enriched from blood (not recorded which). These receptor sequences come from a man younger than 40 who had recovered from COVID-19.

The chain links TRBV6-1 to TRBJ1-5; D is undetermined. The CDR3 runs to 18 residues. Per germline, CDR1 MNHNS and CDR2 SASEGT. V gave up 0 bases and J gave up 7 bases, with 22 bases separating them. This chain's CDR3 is CASSEARVHPKLWQPQHF. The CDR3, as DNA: TGTGCCAGCAGTGAAGCGAGGGTACATCCCAAACTTTGGCAGCCCCAGCATTTT.

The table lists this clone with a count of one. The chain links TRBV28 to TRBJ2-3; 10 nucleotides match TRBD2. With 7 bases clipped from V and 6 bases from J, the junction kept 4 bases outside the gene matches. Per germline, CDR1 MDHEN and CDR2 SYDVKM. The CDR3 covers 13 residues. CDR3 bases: TGTGCCAGCATAGCGGGAGGTAGGGATACGCAGTATTTT. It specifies CASIAGGRDTQYF. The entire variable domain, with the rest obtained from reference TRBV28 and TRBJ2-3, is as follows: DVKVTQSSRYLVKRTGEKVFLECVQDMDHENMFWYRQDPGLGLRLIYFSYDVKMKEKGDIPEGYSVSREKKERFSLILESASTNQTSMYLCASIAGGRDTQYFGPGTRLTVL.

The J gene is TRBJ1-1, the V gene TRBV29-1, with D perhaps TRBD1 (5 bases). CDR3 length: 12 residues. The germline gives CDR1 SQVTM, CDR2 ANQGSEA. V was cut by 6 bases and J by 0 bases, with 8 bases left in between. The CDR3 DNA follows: TGCAGCGTGGGGCAGTTGAACACTGAAGCTTTCTTT. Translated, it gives CSVGQLNTEAFF.

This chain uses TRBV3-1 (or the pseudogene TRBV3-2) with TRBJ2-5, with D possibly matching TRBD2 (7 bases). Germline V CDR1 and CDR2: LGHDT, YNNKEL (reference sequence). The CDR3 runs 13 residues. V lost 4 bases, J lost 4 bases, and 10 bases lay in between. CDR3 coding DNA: TGTGCCAGCAGCCCCCGGGGGGCAGAGACCCAGTACTTC. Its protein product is CASSPRGAETQYF.

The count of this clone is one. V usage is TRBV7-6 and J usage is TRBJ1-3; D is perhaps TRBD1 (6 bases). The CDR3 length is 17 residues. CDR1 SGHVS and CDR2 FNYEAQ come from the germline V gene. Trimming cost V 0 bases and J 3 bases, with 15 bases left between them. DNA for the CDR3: TGTGCCAGCAGCTTAGCTTACGGCAGGGGCCTTGGAAACACCATATATTTT. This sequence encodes CASSLAYGRGLGNTIYF.

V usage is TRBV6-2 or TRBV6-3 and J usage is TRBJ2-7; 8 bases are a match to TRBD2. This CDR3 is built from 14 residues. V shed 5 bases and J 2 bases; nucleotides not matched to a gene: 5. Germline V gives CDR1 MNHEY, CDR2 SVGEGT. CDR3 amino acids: CASSDPGLAYEQYF. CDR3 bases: TGTGCCAGCAGTGATCCGGGACTAGCCTACGAGCAGTACTTC.

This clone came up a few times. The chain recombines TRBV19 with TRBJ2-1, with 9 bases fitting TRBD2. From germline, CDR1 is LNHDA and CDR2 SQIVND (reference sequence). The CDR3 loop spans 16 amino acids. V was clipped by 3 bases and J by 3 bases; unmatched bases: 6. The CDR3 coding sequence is TGTGCCAGTAGTATTACCCTAGCGGGGAGCTACAATGAGCAGTTCTTC. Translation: CASSITLAGSYNEQFF.

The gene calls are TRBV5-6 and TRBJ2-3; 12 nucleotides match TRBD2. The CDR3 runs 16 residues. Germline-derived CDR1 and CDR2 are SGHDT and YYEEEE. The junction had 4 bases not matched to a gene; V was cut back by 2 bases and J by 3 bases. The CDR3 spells CASSLGTSGLTDTQYF. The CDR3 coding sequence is TGTGCCAGCAGCTTAGGGACTAGCGGGTTAACAGATACGCAGTATTTT.

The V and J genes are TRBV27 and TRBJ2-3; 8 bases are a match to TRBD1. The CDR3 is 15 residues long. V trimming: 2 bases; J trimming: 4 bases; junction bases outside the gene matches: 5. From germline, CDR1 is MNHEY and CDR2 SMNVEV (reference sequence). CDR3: CASSLGQGAADTQYF. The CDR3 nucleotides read TGTGCCAGCAGTTTAGGTCAGGGGGCCGCAGATACGCAGTATTTT.

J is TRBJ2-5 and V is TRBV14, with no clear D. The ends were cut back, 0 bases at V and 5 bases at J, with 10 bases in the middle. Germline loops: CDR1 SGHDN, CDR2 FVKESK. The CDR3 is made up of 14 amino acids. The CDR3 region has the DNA TGTGCCAGCAGCCAAGATAAACTCGTTGAGACCCAGTACTTC. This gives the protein CASSQDKLVETQYF.

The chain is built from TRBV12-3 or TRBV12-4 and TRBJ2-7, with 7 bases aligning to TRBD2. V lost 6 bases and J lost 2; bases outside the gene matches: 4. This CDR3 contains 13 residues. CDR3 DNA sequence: TGTGCCAGCAGCGTGGGGGGGACCTACGAGCAGTACTTC. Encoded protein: CASSVGGTYEQYF.

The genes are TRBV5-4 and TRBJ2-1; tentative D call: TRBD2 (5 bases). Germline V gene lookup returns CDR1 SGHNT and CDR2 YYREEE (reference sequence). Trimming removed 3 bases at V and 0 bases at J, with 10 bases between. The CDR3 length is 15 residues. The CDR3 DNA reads TGTGCCAGCAGCTCTAGCTGGAGCTCCTACAATGAGCAGTTCTTC. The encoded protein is CASSSSWSSYNEQFF. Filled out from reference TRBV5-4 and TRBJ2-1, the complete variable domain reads ETGVTQSPTHLIKTRGQQVTLRCSSQSGHNTVSWYQQALGQGPQFIFQYYREEENGRGNFPPRFSGLQFPNYSSELNVNALELDDSALYLCASSSSWSSYNEQFFGPGTRLTVL.

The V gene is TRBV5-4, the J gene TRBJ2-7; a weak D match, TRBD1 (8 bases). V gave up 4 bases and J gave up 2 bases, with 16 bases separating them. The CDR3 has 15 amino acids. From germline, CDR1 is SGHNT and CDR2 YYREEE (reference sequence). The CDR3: CASSTRGGQAYEQYF. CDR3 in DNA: TGTGCCAGCAGCACAAGGGGGGGACAGGCCTACGAGCAGTACTTC.

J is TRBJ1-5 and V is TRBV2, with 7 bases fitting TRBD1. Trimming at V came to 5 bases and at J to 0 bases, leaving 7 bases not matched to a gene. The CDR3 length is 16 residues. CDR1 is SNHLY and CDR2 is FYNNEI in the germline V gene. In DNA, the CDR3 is TGTGCCAGCAGTTTACAGGGGTTAGATAGCAATCAGCCCCAGCATTTT. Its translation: CASSLQGLDSNQPQHF.

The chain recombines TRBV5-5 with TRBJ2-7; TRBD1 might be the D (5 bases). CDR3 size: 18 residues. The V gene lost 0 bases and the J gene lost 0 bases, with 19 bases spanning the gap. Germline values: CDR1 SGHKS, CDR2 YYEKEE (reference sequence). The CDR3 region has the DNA TGTGCCAGCAGCTTGGGCCGGGTGGTGGGGCCGAACTCCTACGAGCAGTACTTC. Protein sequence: CASSLGRVVGPNSYEQYF.

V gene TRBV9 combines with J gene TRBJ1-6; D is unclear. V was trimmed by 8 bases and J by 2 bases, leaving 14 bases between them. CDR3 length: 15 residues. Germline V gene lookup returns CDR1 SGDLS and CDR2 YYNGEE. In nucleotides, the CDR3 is TGTGCCAGGGAGAAGACCGGGACCTATAATTCACCCCTCCACTTT. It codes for CAREKTGTYNSPLHF.

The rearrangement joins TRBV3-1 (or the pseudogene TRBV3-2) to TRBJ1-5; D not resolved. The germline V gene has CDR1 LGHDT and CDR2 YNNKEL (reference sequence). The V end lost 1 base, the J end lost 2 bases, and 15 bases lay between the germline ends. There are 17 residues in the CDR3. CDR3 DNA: TGTGCCAGCAGCCAAGGAGGTATCGGGGTGGGCAATCAGCCCCAGCATTTT. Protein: CASSQGGIGVGNQPQHF.

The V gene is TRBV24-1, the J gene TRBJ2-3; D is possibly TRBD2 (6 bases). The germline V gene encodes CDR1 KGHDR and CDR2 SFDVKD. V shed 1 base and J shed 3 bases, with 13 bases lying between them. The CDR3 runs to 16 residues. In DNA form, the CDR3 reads TGTGCCACCAGTGATTTCGGGGGTTCAAGGACAGATACGCAGTATTTT. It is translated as CATSDFGGSRTDTQYF.

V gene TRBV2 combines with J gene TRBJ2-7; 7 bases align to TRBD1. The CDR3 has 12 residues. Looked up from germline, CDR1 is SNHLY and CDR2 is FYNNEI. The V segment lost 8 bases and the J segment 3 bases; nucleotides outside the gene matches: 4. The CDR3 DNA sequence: TGTGCCAGCGGACAGGACCTCTACGAGCAGTACTTC. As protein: CASGQDLYEQYF.

The DNA for the CDR3 is TGTGCCAGCAGCTGGACTAGCGGGAGGACGGGGGAGACCCAGTACTTC. Its protein product is CASSWTSGRTGETQYF. The chain is built from TRBV7-9 and TRBJ2-5; 14 positions match TRBD2. This CDR3 is 16 amino acids long. Trimming removed 4 bases from V and 5 bases from J; junction bases left unmatched: 6. Germline CDR1 SEHNR, CDR2 FQNEAQ (reference sequence).

CDR3 DNA sequence: TGTGCCAGCAGCTTAGTAACAGCGGGAGGTTACGAGCAGTACTTC. Protein sequence: CASSLVTAGGYEQYF. The chain joins TRBV7-2 to TRBJ2-7; 9 nucleotides align to TRBD2. Germline V gives CDR1 SGHTA, CDR2 FQGNSA. The CDR3 has 15 residues. V was clipped by 1 base and J by 4 bases; unmatched bases: 5.

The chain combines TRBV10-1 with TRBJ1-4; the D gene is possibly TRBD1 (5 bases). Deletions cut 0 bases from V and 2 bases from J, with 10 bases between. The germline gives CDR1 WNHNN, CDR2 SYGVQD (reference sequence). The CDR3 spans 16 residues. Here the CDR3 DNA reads TGCGCCAGCAGTGAGTCAGGCCGGGGGACTAATGAAAAACTGTTTTTT. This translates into CASSESGRGTNEKLFF.

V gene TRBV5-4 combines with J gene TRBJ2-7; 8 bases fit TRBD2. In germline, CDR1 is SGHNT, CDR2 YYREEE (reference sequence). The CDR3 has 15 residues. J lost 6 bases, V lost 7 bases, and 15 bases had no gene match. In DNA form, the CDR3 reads TGTGCCAGCCAGGGGAAAACGGGAGGGCCCAGCGAGCAGTACTTC. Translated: CASQGKTGGPSEQYF.

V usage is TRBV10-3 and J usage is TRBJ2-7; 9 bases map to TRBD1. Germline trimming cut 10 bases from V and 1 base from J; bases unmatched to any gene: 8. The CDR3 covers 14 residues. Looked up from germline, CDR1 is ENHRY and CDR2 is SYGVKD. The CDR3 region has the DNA TGTGCCACCCGACCGGGACAGGGATCCTACGAGCAGTACTTC. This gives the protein CATRPGQGSYEQYF.

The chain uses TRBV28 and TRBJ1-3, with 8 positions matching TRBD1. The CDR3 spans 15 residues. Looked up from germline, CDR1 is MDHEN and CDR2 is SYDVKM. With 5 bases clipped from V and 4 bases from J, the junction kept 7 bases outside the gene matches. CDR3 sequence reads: CASSLLDRGGNTIYF. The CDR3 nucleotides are TGTGCCAGCAGTCTATTAGACAGGGGAGGAAACACCATATATTTT.

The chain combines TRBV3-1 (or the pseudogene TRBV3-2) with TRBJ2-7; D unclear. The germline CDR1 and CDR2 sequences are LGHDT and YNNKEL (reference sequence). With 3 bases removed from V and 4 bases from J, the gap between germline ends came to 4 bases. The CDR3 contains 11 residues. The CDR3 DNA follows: TGTGCCAGCAGCCACGGTTACGAGCAGTACTTC. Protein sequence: CASSHGYEQYF.

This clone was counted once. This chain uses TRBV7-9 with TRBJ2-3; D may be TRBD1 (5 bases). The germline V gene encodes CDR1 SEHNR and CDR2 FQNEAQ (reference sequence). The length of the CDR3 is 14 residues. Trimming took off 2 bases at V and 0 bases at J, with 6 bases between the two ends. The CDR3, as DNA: TGTGCCAGCAGCTTATCAGGGAGCACAGATACGCAGTATTTT. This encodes CASSLSGSTDTQYF. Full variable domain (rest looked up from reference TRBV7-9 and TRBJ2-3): DTGVSQNPRHKITKRGQNVTFRCDPISEHNRLYWYRQTLGQGPEFLTYFQNEAQLEKSRLLSDRFSAERPKGSFSTLEIQRTEQGDSAMYLCASSLSGSTDTQYFGPGTRLTVL.

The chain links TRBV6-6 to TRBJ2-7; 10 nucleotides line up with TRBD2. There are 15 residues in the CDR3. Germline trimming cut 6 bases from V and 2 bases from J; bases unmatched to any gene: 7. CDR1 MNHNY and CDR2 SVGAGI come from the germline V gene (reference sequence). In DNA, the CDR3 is TGTGCCAGCAGCCCTAAGAGCGGGAGGGCCTACGAGCAGTACTTC. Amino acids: CASSPKSGRAYEQYF.

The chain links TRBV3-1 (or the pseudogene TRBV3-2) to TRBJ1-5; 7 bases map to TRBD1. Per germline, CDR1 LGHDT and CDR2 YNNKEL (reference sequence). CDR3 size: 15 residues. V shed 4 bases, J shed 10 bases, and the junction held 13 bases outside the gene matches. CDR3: CASSPGTAPVRPQHF. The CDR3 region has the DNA TGTGCCAGCAGCCCCGGGACAGCCCCGGTTAGACCCCAGCATTTT.

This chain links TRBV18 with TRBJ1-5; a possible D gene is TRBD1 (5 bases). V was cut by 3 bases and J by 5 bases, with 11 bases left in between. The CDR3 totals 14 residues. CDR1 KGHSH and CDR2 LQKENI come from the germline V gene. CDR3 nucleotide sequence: TGTGCCAGCTCACCTAATGGAGGGGATCAGCCCCAGCATTTT. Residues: CASSPNGGDQPQHF.